The clone carrying this T cell receptor (beta chain) was observed a few times. The record originates from a study of beta chain features in type 1 diabetes. Reverse transcription of all isolated RNA meant that expressed TCRB transcripts were sequenced. Sequencing used immunoSEQ multiplex PCR; TCRdb keeps in-frame clones, though not all of them. The sample lists approximately 60,000 clones, about three fifths occurring once. The receptor's source is a young woman in good health. The specimen sequenced was Tregs from blood.

This chain's CDR3 is CASSFRDHSGNTIYF. The CDR3 DNA sequence: TGTGCCAGCAGCTTCCGGGATCACTCTGGAAACACCATATATTTT. The rearrangement joins TRBV7-2 to TRBJ1-3, with no clear D. Germline CDR1 SGHTA, CDR2 FQGNSA. The germline V and J ends were trimmed by 3 bases and 0 bases, with 9 bases remaining between them. This CDR3 has 15 amino acids.